This passage covers 4 T cell receptor beta chains from one sample sequenced in a study of shared clonotypes between healthy human individuals. TCRdb keeps only in-frame clones here, not all; method: immunoSEQ multiplex PCR. The profile covers under 700,000 clones, with approximately 95% appearing a single time and 0.11% taken by the ten largest. It was CD45RO-negative cells, positively selected for CCR7, that made up naive CD8 cells, with terminally differentiated effector memory CD45RA+ cells excluded. Sequenced: naive CD8+ T cells sorted from blood. The source of these receptors is a woman aged 25 to 39 in good health.

The chain employs TRBV29-1 and TRBJ2-1, with D possibly being TRBD1 (5 bases). Germline assignment: CDR1 SQVTM and CDR2 ANQGSEA. The CDR3 loop spans 14 amino acids. Trimming shortened V by 4 bases and J by 6 bases, and 16 bases separated the two germline ends. The CDR3 DNA follows: TGCAGCGTTGTTTGGTTAGGGGTTAGCAATGAGCAGTTCTTC. It translates to CSVVWLGVSNEQFF.

The chain couples TRBV6-5 to TRBJ1-4; D perhaps matches TRBD1 (6 bases). This CDR3 has 16 amino acids. Germline CDR1 and CDR2: MNHEY and SVGAGI. Trimming shortened V by 0 bases and J by 8 bases, and 16 bases separated the two germline ends. CDR3 bases: TGTGCCAGCAGTTACTCAGCAGGGGAGATCGGAGAAAAACTGTTTTTT. Protein: CASSYSAGEIGEKLFF.

This clone was counted only a few times. The chain is built from TRBV7-9 and TRBJ1-3, with D tentatively TRBD1 (5 bases). This CDR3 is built from 18 residues. Trimming took off 6 bases at V and 0 bases at J, with 21 bases between the two ends. Per germline, CDR1 SEHNR and CDR2 FQNEAQ (reference sequence). This CDR3 is CASSPKTETGYSGNTIYF. In DNA, the CDR3 is TGTGCCAGCAGTCCAAAGACAGAAACAGGTTACTCTGGAAACACCATATATTTT.

This chain joins TRBV10-3 and TRBJ1-2, with 10 bases matching TRBD1. Trimming at V came to 10 bases and at J to 7 bases, leaving 18 bases not matched to a gene. The CDR3 is 16 amino acids. CDR1 is ENHRY, CDR2 SYGVKD, per germline. CDR3 nucleotides: TGTGCCAGCGCCGCATTCCACGACAGGGGGCCGGTTGGCTACACCTTC. It encodes CASAAFHDRGPVGYTF.